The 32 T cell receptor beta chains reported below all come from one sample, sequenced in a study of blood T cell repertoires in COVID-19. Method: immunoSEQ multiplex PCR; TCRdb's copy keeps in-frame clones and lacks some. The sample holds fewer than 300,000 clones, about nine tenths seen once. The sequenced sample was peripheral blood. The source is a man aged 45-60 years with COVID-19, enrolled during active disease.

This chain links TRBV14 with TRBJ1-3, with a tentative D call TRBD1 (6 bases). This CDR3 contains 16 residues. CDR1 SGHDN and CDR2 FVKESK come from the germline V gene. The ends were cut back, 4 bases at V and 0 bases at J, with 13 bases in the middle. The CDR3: CASSRGRGNSGNTIYF. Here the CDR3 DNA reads TGTGCCAGCAGCCGAGGGAGGGGGAACTCTGGAAACACCATATATTTT.

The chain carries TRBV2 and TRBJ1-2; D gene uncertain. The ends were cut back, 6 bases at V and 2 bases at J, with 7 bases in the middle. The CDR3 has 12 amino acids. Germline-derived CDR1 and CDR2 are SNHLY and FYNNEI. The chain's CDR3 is CASSTQNYGYTF. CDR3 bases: TGTGCCAGCAGCACACAGAACTATGGCTACACCTTC. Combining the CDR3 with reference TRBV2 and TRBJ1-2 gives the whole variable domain EPEVTQTPSHQVTQMGQEVILRCVPISNHLYFYWYRQILGQKVEFLVSFYNNEISEKSEIFDDQFSVERPDGSNFTLKIRSTKLEDSAMYFCASSTQNYGYTFGSGTRLTVV.

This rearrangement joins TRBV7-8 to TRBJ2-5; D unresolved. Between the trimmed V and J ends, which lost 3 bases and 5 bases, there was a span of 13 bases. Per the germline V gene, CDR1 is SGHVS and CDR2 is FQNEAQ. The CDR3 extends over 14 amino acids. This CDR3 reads CASSFGNSKETQYF. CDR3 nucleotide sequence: TGTGCCAGCAGCTTCGGCAACAGCAAGGAGACCCAGTACTTC.

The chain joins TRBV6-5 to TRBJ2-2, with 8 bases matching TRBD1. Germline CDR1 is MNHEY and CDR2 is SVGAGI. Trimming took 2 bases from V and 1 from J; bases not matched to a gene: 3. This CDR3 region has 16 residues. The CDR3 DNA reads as TGTGCCAGCAGTTACAGGACAGGGATGAACACCGGGGAGCTGTTTTTT. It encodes CASSYRTGMNTGELFF.

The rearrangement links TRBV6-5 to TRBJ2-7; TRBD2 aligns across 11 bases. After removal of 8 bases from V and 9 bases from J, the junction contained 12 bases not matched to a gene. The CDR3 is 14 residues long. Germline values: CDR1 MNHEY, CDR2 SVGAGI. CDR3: CASERGLAEGGQYF. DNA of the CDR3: TGTGCCAGCGAGAGGGGACTAGCGGAAGGAGGGCAGTACTTC.

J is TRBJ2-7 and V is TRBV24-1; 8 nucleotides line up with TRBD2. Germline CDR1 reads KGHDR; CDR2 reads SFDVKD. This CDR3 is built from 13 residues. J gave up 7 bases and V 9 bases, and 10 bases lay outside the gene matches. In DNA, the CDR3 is TGTGCCACCGTCGGGACTAGTCTGGAAGAGCAGTACTTC. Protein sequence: CATVGTSLEEQYF.

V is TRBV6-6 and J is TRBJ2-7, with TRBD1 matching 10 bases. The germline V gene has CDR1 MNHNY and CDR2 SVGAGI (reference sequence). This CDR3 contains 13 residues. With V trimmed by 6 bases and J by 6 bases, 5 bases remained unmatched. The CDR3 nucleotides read TGTGCCAGCAGCGGACAGGGGGAAACCGAGCAGTACTTC. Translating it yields CASSGQGETEQYF.

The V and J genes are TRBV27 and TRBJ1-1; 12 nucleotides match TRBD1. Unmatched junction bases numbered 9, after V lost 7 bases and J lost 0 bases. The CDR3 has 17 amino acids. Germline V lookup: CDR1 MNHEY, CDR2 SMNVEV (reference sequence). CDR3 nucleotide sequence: TGTGCCAGCAATACGGGGGACAGGGGGCAAATGAACACTGAAGCTTTCTTT. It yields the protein CASNTGDRGQMNTEAFF.

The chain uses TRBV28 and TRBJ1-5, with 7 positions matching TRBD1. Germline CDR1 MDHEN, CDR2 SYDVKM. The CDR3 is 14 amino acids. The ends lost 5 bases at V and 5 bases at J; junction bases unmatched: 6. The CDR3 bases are TGTGCCAGCAGTCCAGGGGGAATTGATCAGCCCCAGCATTTT. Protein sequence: CASSPGGIDQPQHF.

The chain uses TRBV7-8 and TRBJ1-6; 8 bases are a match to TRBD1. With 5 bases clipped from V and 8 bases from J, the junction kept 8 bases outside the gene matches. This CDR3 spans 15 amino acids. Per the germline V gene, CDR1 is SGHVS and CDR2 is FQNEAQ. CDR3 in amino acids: CASSGPDRAYSPLHF. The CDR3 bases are TGTGCCAGCAGCGGGCCGGACAGGGCCTATTCACCCCTCCACTTT.

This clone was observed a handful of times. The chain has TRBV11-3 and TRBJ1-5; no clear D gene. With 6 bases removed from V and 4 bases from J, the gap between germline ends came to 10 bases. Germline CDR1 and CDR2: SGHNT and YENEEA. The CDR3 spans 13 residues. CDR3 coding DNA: TGTGCCAGCAGTTTTATGCGGAATCAGCCCCAGCATTTT. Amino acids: CASSFMRNQPQHF.

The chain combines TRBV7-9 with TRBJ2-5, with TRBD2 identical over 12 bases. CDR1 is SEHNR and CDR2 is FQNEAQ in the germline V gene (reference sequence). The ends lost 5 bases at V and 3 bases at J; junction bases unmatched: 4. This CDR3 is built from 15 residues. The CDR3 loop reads CASSRLAGVEETQYF. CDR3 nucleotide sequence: TGTGCCAGCAGCCGACTAGCGGGAGTGGAAGAGACCCAGTACTTC.

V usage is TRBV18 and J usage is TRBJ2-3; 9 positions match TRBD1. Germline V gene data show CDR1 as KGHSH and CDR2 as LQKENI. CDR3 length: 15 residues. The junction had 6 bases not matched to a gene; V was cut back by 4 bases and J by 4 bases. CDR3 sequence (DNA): TGTGCCAGCTCACGCGACAGGGGGAACGCAGATACGCAGTATTTT. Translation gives CASSRDRGNADTQYF.

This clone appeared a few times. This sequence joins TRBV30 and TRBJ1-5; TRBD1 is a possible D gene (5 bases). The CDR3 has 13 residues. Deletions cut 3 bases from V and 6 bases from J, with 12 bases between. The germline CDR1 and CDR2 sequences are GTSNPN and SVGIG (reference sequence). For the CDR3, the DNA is TGTGCCTGGAGCTACACCGGGGGTCAGCCCCAGCATTTT. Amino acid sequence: CAWSYTGGQPQHF.

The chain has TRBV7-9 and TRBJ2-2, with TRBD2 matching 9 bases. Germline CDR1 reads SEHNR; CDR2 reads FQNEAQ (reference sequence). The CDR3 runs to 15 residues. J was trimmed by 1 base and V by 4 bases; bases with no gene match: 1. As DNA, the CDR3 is TGTGCCAGCAGCTCGACTAGCGGGAACACCGGGGAGCTGTTTTTT. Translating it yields CASSSTSGNTGELFF.

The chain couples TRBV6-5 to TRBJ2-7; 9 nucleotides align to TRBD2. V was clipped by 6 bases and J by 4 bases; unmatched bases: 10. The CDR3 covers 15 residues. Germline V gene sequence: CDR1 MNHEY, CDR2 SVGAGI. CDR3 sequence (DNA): TGTGCCAGCAGAGCCCTAGCGGGACCTCCTTACGAGCAGTACTTC. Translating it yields CASRALAGPPYEQYF.

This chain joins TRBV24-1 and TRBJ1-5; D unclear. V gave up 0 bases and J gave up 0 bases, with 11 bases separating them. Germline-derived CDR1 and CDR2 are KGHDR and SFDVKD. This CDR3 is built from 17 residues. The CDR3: CATSDLTRLYSNQPQHF. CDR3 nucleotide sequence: TGTGCCACCAGTGATTTGACCAGACTTTATAGCAATCAGCCCCAGCATTTT.

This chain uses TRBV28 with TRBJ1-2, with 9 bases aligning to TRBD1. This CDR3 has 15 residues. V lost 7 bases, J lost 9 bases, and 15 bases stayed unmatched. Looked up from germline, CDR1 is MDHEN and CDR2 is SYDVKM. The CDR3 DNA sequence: TGTGCCAGCATTCCCCAGGGGACAGGGAGAATCAGCTACACCTTC. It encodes CASIPQGTGRISYTF.

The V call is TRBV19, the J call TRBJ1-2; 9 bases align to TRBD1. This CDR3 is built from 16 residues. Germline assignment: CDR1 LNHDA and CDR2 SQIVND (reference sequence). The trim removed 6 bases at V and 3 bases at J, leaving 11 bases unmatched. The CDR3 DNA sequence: TGTGCCAGTAGCACGGGACAGGGCTCCTTCGACTATGGCTACACCTTC. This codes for CASSTGQGSFDYGYTF.

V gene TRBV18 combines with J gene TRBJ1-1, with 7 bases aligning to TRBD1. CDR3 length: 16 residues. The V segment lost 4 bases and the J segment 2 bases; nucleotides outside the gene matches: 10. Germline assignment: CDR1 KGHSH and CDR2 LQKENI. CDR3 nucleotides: TGTGCCAGCTCACGAACGGCCGGGACAGCTAACACTGAAGCTTTCTTT. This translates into CASSRTAGTANTEAFF.

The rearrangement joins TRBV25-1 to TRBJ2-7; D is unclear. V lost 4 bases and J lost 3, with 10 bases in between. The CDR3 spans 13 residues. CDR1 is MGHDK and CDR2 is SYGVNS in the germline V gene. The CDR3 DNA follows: TGTGCCAGCAGTGTGAGTCCCCACTACGAGCAGTACTTC. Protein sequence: CASSVSPHYEQYF.

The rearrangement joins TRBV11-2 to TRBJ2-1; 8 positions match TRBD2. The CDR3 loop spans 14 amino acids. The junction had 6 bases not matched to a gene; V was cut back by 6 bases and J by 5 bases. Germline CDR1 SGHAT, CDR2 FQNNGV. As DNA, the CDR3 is TGTGCCAGCAGTCTGGGACTAGATCACAATGAGCAGTTCTTC. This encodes CASSLGLDHNEQFF.

The CDR3 loop reads CASVTGTRTNYGYTF. The CDR3 bases are TGTGCCAGCGTTACCGGGACAAGGACTAACTATGGCTACACCTTC. V is TRBV2 and J is TRBJ1-2, with D tentatively TRBD1 (6 bases). V lost 8 bases, J lost 0 bases, and 16 bases lay in between. There are 15 residues in the CDR3. CDR1 is SNHLY, CDR2 FYNNEI, per germline.

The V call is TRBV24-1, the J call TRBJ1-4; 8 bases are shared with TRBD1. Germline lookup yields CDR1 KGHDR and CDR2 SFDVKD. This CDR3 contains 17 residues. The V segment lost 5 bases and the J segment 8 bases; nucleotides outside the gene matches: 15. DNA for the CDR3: TGTGCCACCAGTGTAAGGGACAGGAGGGGCCTGTTCGAAAAACTGTTTTTT. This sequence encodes CATSVRDRRGLFEKLFF.

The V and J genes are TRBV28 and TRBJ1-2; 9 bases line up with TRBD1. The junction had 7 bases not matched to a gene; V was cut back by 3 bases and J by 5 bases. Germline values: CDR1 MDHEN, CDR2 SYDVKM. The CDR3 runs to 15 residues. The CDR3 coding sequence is TGTGCCAGCAGTTTCCCTAAGACAGGGGGATATGGCTACACCTTC. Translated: CASSFPKTGGYGYTF.

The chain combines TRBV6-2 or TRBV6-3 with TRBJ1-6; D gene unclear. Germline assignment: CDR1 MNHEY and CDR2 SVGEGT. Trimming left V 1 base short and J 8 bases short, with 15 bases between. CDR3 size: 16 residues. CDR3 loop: CASSYYGGSWDSPLHF. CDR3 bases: TGTGCCAGCAGTTACTATGGAGGGAGTTGGGATTCACCCCTCCACTTT.

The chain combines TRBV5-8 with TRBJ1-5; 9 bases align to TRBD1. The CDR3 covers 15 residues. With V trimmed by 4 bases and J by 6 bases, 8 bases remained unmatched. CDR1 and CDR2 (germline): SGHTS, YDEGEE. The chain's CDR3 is CASSITGGRRQPQHF. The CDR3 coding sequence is TGTGCCAGCAGCATCACAGGGGGCAGGCGTCAGCCCCAGCATTTT.

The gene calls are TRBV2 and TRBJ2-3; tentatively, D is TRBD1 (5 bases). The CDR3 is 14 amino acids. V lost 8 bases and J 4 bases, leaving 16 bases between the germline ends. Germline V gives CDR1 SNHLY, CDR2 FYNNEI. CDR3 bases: TGTGCCAGCCGTTGGCAGGGTCCCCCAGATACGCAGTATTTT. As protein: CASRWQGPPDTQYF.

Here the CDR3 reads CASGPGQGYNEQFF. The CDR3 coding sequence is TGTGCCAGCGGGCCGGGACAGGGATACAATGAGCAGTTCTTC. The chain couples TRBV4-2 to TRBJ2-1; 9 bases are shared with TRBD1. Losses at the gene ends were 8 bases for V and 4 bases for J; bases not matched to a gene: 6. CDR1 is LGHNA and CDR2 is YNFKEQ in the germline V gene. The CDR3 is 14 amino acids.

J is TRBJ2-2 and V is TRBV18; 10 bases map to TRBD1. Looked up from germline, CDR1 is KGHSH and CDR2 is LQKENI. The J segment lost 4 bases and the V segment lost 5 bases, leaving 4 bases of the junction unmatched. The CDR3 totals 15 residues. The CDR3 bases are TGTGCCAGCTCAGCGGGACAGGGGACCACCGGGGAGCTGTTTTTT. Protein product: CASSAGQGTTGELFF.

The CDR3, as DNA: TGTGCCAGTAAAAAGGGGTTTGCCACTGAAGCTTTCTTT. Protein product: CASKKGFATEAFF. The rearrangement joins TRBV27 to TRBJ1-1, with a possible D match to TRBD1 (5 bases). V was clipped by 9 bases and J by 4 bases, with 15 bases between them. CDR1 and CDR2 (germline): MNHEY, SMNVEV (reference sequence). The CDR3 consists of 13 residues.

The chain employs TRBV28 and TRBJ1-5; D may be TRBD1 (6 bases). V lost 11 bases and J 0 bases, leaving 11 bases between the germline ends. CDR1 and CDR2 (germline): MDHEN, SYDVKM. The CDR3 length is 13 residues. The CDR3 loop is CAEGQHSNQPQHF. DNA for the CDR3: TGTGCCGAGGGACAACATAGCAATCAGCCCCAGCATTTT.